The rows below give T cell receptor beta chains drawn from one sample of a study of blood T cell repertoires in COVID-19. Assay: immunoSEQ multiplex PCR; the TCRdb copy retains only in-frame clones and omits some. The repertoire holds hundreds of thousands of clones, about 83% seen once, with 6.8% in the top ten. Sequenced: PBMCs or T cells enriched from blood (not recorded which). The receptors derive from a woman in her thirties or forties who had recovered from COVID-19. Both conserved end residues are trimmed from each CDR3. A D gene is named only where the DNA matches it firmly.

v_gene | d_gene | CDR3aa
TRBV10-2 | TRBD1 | ASSGGTGEGYT
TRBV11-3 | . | ASSLEGLYENTIY
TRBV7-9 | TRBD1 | ASSLWTGALEKDTIY
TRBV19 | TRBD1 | ASSLQGAINQPQH
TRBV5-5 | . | ASSLEWGADTQY
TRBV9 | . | ASSVGRVRRGHTGELF
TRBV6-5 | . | ASSRGTWIASGYT
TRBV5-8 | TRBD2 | ASSARGAGVFSGELF
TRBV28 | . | ASSLTGIDPKNIQY
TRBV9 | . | ASSVRGGALNEKLF
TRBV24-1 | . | ATSDFSDEQF
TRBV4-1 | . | ASRARGASSTDTQY
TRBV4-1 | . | ASSQVPTDSSYEQY
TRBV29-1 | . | SVAGGKNIQY
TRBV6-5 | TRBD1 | ASSRRTGSIQY
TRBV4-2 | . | ASSQGAEKLF
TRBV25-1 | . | ASSAPMRAHFADTQY
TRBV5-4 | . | ASSLDVGAAEAF
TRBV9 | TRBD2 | ASSAEGGRMDEQY
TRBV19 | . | ASSVTDRPGRAYNEQF
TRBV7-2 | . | ASSFQGGQNSPLH
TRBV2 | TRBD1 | ASVGTGRSEQY
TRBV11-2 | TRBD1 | ASSLVKTGRLF
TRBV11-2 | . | ASSLEAGRDLRTEAF
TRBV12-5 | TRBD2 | ASGLISGGEETQY
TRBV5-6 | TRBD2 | ASSLSRLAGVREQF
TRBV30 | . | AWTDNYNSPLH
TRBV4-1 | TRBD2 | ASSQESGSSRYNEQF
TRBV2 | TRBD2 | ASSLRLLVAGGLNEQF
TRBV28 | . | ASSLRQAQETQY
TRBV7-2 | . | ASSLAGQGTEAF
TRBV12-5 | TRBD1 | ASGLGTGPPQAF
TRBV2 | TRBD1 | ASSTSTGKFYEQY
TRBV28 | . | ASSLPGQETQY
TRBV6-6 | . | ASSPPGLNTEAF
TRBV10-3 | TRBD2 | AISRTSGRVADTQY
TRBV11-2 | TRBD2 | ASRVTSGSSYNEQF